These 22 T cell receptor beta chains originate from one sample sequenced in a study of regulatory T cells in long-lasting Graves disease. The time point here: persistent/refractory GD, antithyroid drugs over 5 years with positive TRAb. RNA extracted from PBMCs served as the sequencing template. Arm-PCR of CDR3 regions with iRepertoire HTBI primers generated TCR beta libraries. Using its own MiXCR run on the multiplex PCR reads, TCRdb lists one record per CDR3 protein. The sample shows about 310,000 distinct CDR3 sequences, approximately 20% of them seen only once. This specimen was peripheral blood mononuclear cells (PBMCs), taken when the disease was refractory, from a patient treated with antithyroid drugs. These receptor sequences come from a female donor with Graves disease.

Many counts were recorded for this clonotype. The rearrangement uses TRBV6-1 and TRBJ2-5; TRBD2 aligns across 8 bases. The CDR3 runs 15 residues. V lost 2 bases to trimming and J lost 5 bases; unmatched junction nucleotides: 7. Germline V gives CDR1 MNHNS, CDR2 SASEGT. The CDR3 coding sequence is TGTGCCAGCAGTGAACCCGGACTAGCTCAGGAGACCCAGTACTTC. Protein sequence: CASSEPGLAQETQYF.

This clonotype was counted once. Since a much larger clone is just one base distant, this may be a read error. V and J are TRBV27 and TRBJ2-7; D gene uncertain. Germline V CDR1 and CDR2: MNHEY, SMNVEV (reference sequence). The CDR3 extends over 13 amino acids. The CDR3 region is CVSSLDTIGEQYF. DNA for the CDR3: TGTGTCAGCAGCCTCGATACTATAGGCGAGCAGTACTTC.

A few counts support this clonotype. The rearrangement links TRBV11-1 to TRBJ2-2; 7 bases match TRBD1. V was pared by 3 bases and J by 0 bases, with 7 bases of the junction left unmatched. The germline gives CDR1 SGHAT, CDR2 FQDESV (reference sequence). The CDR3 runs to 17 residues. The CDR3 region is CASSFKFGTANTGELFF. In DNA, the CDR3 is TGTGCCAGCAGCTTTAAATTTGGGACAGCGAACACCGGGGAGCTGTTTTTT.

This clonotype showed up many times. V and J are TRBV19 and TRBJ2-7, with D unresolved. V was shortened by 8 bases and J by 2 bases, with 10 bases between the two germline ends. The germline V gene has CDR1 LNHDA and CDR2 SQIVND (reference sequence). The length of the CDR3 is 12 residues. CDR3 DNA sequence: TGTGCCAGTTCGACGGATACCTACGAGCAGTACTTC. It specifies CASSTDTYEQYF.

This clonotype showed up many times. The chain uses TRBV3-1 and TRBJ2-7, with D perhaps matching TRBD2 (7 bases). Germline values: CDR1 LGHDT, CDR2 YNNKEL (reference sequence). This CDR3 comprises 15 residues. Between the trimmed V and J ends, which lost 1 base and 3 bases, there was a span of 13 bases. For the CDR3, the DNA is TGTGCCAGCAGCCAAGGTCCGGGGGGCGTCTACGAGCAGTACTTC. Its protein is CASSQGPGGVYEQYF.

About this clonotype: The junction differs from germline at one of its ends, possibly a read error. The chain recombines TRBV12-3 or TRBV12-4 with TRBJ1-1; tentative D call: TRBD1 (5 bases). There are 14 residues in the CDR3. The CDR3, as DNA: TGTGCCAGCAGCTTAGGACACATGAACACTGAAGCTTTCTTT. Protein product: CASSLGHMNTEAFF.

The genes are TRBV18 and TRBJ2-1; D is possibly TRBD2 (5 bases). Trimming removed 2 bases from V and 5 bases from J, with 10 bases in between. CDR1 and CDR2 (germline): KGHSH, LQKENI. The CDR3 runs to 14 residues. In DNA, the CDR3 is TGTGCCAGCTCACCAGGGAGCCAGGACAATGAGCAGTTCTTC. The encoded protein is CASSPGSQDNEQFF. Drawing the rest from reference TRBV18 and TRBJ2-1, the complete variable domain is NAGVMQNPRHLVRRRGQEARLRCSPMKGHSHVYWYRQLPEEGLKFMVYLQKENIIDESGMPKERFSAEFPKEGPSILRIQQVVRGDSAAYFCASSPGSQDNEQFFGPGTRLTVL.

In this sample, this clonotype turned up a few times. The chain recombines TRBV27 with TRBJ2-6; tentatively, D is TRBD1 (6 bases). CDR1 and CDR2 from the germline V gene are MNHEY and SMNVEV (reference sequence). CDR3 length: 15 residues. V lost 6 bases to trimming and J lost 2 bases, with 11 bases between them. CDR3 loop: CASSRDIPGANVLTF. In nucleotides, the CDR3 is TGTGCCAGCAGCCGGGACATTCCTGGGGCCAACGTCCTGACTTTC.

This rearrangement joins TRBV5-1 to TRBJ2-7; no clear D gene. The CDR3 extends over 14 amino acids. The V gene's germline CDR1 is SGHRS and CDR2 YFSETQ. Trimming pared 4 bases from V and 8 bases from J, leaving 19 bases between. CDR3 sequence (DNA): TGCGCCAGCAGCGACCCAAGGACGGAAGATAAGCAGTACTTC. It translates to CASSDPRTEDKQYF.

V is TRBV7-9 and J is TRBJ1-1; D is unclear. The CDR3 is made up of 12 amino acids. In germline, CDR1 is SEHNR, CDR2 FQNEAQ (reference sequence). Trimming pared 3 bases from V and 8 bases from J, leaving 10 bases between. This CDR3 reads CASSFWTDEAFF. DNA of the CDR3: TGTGCCAGCAGCTTTTGGACGGACGAAGCTTTCTTT.

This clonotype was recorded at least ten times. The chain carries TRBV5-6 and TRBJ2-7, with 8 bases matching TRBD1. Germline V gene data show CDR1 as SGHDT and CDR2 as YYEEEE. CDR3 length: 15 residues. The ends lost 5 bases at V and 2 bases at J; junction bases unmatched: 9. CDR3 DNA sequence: TGTGCCAGCAGTCCGGGGACAGGCCTCACCTACGAGCAGTACTTC. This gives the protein CASSPGTGLTYEQYF.

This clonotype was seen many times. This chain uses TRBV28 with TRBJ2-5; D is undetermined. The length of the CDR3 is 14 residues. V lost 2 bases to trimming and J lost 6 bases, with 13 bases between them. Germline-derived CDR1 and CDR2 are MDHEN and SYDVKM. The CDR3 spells CASSLESSMKTQYF. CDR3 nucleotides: TGTGCCAGCAGTTTAGAGTCCAGCATGAAGACCCAGTACTTC.

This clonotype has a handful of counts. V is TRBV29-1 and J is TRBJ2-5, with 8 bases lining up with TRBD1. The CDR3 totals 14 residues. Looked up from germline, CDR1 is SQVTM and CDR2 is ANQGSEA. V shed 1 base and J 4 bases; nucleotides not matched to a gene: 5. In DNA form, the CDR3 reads TGCAGCGTTGAAGTGACAGGGGCGGGAGAGACCCAGTACTTC. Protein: CSVEVTGAGETQYF.

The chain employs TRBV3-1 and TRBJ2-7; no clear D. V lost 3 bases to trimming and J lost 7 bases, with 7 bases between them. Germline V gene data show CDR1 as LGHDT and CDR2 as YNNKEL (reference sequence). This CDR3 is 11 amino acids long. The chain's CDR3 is CASSQEVEQYF. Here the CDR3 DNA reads TGTGCCAGCAGCCAGGAAGTGGAGCAGTACTTC.

CDR3 sequence reads: CSARVPTASSGANVLTF. The CDR3 region has the DNA TGCAGTGCTAGGGTCCCGACGGCTAGCTCTGGGGCCAACGTCCTGACTTTC. The V and J genes are TRBV20-1 and TRBJ2-6; D remains ambiguous. This CDR3 spans 17 amino acids. Germline V gene data show CDR1 as DFQATT and CDR2 as SNEGSKA (reference sequence). V was shortened by 3 bases and J by 0 bases, with 15 bases between the two germline ends.

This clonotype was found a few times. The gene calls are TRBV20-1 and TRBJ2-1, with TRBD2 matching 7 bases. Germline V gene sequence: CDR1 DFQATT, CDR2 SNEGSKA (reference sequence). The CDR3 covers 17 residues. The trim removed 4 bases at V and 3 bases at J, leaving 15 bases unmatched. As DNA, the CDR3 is TGCAGTGCTACCACAAACCTAGCGGATGGAATCTACAATGAGCAGTTCTTC. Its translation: CSATTNLADGIYNEQFF.

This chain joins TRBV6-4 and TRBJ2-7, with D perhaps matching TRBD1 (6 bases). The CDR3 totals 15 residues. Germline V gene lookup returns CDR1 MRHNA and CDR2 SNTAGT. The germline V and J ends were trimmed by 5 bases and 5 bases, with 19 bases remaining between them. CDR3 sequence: CASSYKPTGGNEQYF. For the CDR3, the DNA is TGTGCCAGCAGTTACAAACCGACAGGAGGTAACGAGCAGTACTTC.

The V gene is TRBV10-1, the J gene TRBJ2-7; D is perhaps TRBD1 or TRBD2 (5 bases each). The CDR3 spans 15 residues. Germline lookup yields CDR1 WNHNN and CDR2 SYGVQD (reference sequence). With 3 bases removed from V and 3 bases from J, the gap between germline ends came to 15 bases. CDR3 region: CASSDGGPAVYEQYF. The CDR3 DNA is TGCGCCAGCAGTGATGGGGGACCAGCAGTCTACGAGCAGTACTTC.

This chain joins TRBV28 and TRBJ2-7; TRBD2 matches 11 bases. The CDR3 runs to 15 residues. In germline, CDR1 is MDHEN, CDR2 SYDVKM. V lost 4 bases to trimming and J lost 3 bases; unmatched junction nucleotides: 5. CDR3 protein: CASSSGTSGLYEQYF. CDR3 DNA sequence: TGTGCCAGCAGTTCCGGGACTAGCGGACTCTACGAGCAGTACTTC.

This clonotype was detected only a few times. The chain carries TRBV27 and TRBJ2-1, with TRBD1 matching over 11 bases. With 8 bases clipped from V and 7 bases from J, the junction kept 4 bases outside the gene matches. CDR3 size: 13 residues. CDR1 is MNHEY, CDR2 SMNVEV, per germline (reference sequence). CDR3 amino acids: CASGTGGRNEQFF. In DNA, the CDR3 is TGTGCCAGCGGGACAGGGGGAAGGAATGAGCAGTTCTTC.

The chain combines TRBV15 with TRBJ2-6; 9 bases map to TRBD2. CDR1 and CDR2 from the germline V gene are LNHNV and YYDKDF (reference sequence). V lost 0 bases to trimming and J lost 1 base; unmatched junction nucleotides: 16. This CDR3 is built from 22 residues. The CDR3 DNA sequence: TGTGCCACCAGCAGAGATACCCCCCGGGTTATAGCGGGAGTATCTGGGGCCAACGTCCTGACTTTC. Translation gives CATSRDTPRVIAGVSGANVLTF.

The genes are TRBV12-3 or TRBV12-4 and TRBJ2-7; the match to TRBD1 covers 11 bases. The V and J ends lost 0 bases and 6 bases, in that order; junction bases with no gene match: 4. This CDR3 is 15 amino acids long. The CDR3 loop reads CASSLAGQGAGEQYF. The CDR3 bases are TGTGCCAGCAGTTTAGCAGGACAGGGGGCGGGCGAGCAGTACTTC.